Presented here are 29 T cell receptor beta chains from one specimen sequenced in a study of response to subunit inactivated influenza vaccine. TCRdb reprocessed the RT-PCR reads with MiXCR, giving one entry per CDR3 protein. In the table there are around 650,000 distinct CDR3 sequences, around a sixth of which are singletons. The material sequenced was PBMCs from blood, taken less than 13 days after vaccination. Receptors originate from a man over 45 who received an inactivated influenza vaccine.

This chain connects TRBV4-2 to TRBJ2-1; no reliable D call. The CDR3 totals 12 residues. Trimming shortened V by 4 bases and J by 5 bases, and 6 bases separated the two germline ends. CDR1 LGHNA and CDR2 YNFKEQ come from the germline V gene. This CDR3 reads CASSPQDNEQFF. CDR3 DNA: TGTGCCAGCAGCCCGCAAGACAATGAGCAGTTCTTC.

The chain couples TRBV29-1 to TRBJ2-3, with D unresolved. The CDR3 covers 12 residues. The ends were cut back, 8 bases at V and 3 bases at J, with 12 bases in the middle. Germline V gives CDR1 SQVTM, CDR2 ANQGSEA. The CDR3 DNA follows: TGCAGCAGTAGACCTCGGACAGATACGCAGTATTTT. It is translated as CSSRPRTDTQYF.

This clonotype was picked up a small number of times. The chain couples TRBV20-1 to TRBJ2-3; 7 nucleotides align to TRBD2. Trimming took 4 bases from V and 5 from J; bases not matched to a gene: 18. Germline V CDR1 and CDR2: DFQATT, SNEGSKA (reference sequence). The CDR3 consists of 17 residues. The CDR3 is CSANYSGDPSGLDTQYF. The CDR3 region has the DNA TGCAGTGCTAATTACAGCGGGGACCCGTCGGGCTTAGATACGCAGTATTTT.

This chain links TRBV28 with TRBJ2-1, with 10 bases identical to TRBD2. The junction had 5 bases not matched to a gene; V was cut back by 3 bases and J by 6 bases. Per germline, CDR1 MDHEN and CDR2 SYDVKM. The CDR3 runs 15 residues. DNA for the CDR3: TGTGCCAGCAGTTTTGTGAGCGGGGGGGCCAATGAGCAGTTCTTC. Translated: CASSFVSGGANEQFF.

This chain connects TRBV20-1 to TRBJ1-3, with no clear D. The CDR3 is 12 residues long. The V end was cut by 3 bases, the J end by 4 bases, with 7 bases between. Germline loops: CDR1 DFQATT, CDR2 SNEGSKA (reference sequence). The CDR3 loop is CSARRTGNTIYF. CDR3 coding DNA: TGCAGTGCTAGGAGAACAGGAAACACCATATATTTT.

This clonotype was counted a few times. CDR3: CASRSGPINQPQHF. The DNA for the CDR3 is TGTGCCAGCAGGTCGGGGCCGATCAATCAGCCCCAGCATTTT. The chain couples TRBV28 to TRBJ1-5, with a weak D call TRBD1 (5 bases). Germline CDR1 is MDHEN and CDR2 is SYDVKM. V dropped 6 bases and J dropped 3 bases, with 12 bases sitting between them. CDR3 length equals 14 residues.

The chain combines TRBV7-2 with TRBJ2-2; 9 bases are shared with TRBD2. The V gene's germline CDR1 is SGHTA and CDR2 FQGNSA. V trimming: 3 bases; J trimming: 4 bases; junction bases outside the gene matches: 9. The CDR3 has 17 amino acids. The DNA for the CDR3 is TGTGCCAGCAGCTTTGGCGGGAGGGCCCTCGGCACCGGGGAGCTGTTTTTT. This sequence encodes CASSFGGRALGTGELFF. The variable domain in full, completed from reference TRBV7-2 and TRBJ2-2, reads GAGVSQSPSNKVTEKGKDVELRCDPISGHTALYWYRQSLGQGLEFLIYFQGNSAPDKSGLPSDRFSAERTGGSVSTLTIQRTQQEDSAVYLCASSFGGRALGTGELFFGEGSRLTVL.

To note about this clonotype: A read error may produce the germline difference seen at one junction end. CDR3 sequence: CSARRTGGTKNF. CDR3 DNA: TGCAGTGCTAGAAGGACAGGGGGTACCAAGAACTTC. The chain is built from TRBV20-1 and TRBJ2-5; 10 bases line up with TRBD1. CDR3 length: 12 residues. Per the germline V gene, CDR1 is DFQATT and CDR2 is SNEGSKA (reference sequence).

This clonotype has just a few counts. The chain couples TRBV5-5 to TRBJ2-5; D remains unclear. V gave up 0 bases and J gave up 1 base, with 10 bases separating them. Germline CDR1 and CDR2: SGHKS and YYEKEE (reference sequence). The CDR3 has 15 amino acids. Here the CDR3 reads CASSLGRQAQETQYF. The CDR3 nucleotides read TGTGCCAGCAGCTTGGGTCGGCAAGCCCAAGAGACCCAGTACTTC.

This clonotype was picked up a small number of times. This chain uses TRBV5-6 with TRBJ2-2; D may match TRBD1 or TRBD2 (5 bases each). The germline V gene encodes CDR1 SGHDT and CDR2 YYEEEE. This CDR3 contains 15 residues. Between the trimmed V and J ends, which lost 4 bases and 2 bases, there was a span of 12 bases. This CDR3 reads CASSRDRRNTGELFF. CDR3 DNA: TGTGCCAGCAGCCGGGACCGCCGAAACACCGGGGAGCTGTTTTTT.

This clonotype came up a few times. The V gene is TRBV7-6, the J gene TRBJ2-7; no firm D call. V dropped 5 bases and J dropped 7 bases, with 12 bases sitting between them. This CDR3 is built from 12 residues. The germline V gene encodes CDR1 SGHVS and CDR2 FNYEAQ. The CDR3 DNA reads TGTGCCAGCAGCCCCGGACGTGAGGAGCAGTACTTC. It translates to CASSPGREEQYF.

The CDR3 sequence is CASSPPLRVQPQHF. The CDR3 DNA reads TGTGCCAGCAGTCCCCCGTTAAGGGTCCAGCCCCAGCATTTT. This chain links TRBV28 with TRBJ1-5, with D hard to call. Between the trimmed V and J ends, which lost 5 bases and 7 bases, there was a span of 15 bases. Germline loops: CDR1 MDHEN, CDR2 SYDVKM. The CDR3 has 14 residues.

The chain has TRBV19 and TRBJ2-2, with 9 bases fitting TRBD2. CDR1 and CDR2 from the germline V gene are LNHDA and SQIVND (reference sequence). This CDR3 comprises 16 residues. Trimming removed 6 bases from V and 6 bases from J; junction bases left unmatched: 11. In nucleotides, the CDR3 is TGTGCCAGTAGATCCCATAGCGGGAGTTTCTCCGGGGAGCTGTTTTTT. It yields the protein CASRSHSGSFSGELFF.

This rearrangement joins TRBV7-6 to TRBJ2-5; the D gene could be TRBD1 or TRBD2 (5 bases each). The CDR3 consists of 14 residues. With 6 bases removed from V and 2 bases from J, the gap between germline ends came to 13 bases. Germline lookup yields CDR1 SGHVS and CDR2 FNYEAQ. CDR3 amino acids: CASSYPGPQETQYF. The CDR3 DNA reads TGTGCCAGCAGTTATCCGGGACCGCAAGAGACCCAGTACTTC.

This clonotype came up many times. The chain carries TRBV12-3 or TRBV12-4 and TRBJ2-7; a possible D gene is TRBD2 (5 bases). This CDR3 spans 14 amino acids. Trimming removed 0 bases at V and 4 bases at J, with 10 bases between. The CDR3 nucleotides are TGTGCCAGCAGTTTAGCAGGGAGTGGGTACGAGCAGTACTTC. Translated: CASSLAGSGYEQYF.

This chain connects TRBV27 to TRBJ2-7; the D is unclear. The CDR3 spans 14 residues. CDR1 and CDR2 from the germline V gene are MNHEY and SMNVEV (reference sequence). Trimming left V 3 bases short and J 3 bases short, with 12 bases between. The CDR3 bases are TGTGCCAGCAGTTTGGGCAGCCCCGACTACGAGCAGTACTTC. Amino acids: CASSLGSPDYEQYF.

V and J are TRBV7-6 and TRBJ2-1; 8 bases fit TRBD1. V dropped 5 bases and J dropped 1; count of bases not matched to a gene: 10. CDR1 and CDR2 from the germline V gene are SGHVS and FNYEAQ. This CDR3 has 17 amino acids. CDR3 region: CASSRGTGPLSYNEQFF. CDR3 sequence (DNA): TGTGCCAGCAGCCGGGGGACAGGACCTCTTTCCTACAATGAGCAGTTCTTC. Drawing the rest from reference TRBV7-6 and TRBJ2-1, the complete variable domain is GAGVSQSPRYKVTKRGQDVALRCDPISGHVSLYWYRQALGQGPEFLTYFNYEAQQDKSGLPNDRFSAERPEGSISTLTIQRTEQRDSAMYRCASSRGTGPLSYNEQFFGPGTRLTVL.

This clonotype was seen only a few times. The chain carries TRBV20-1 and TRBJ2-5, with 13 bases fitting TRBD2. CDR1 and CDR2 from the germline V gene are DFQATT and SNEGSKA (reference sequence). The CDR3 is made up of 17 amino acids. After removal of 3 bases from V and 5 bases from J, the junction contained 12 bases not matched to a gene. The CDR3 loop is CSASVLAGGVVAETQYF. For the CDR3, the DNA is TGCAGTGCTAGCGTACTAGCGGGGGGGGTGGTAGCGGAGACCCAGTACTTC.

The V gene is TRBV3-1, the J gene TRBJ2-5; D is ambiguous. Germline V gene lookup returns CDR1 LGHDT and CDR2 YNNKEL (reference sequence). The CDR3 consists of 15 residues. The V gene lost 3 bases and the J gene lost 5 bases, with 16 bases spanning the gap. The CDR3 coding sequence is TGTGCCAGCAGCCAGACAAGGGTTACGAAGGAGACCCAGTACTTC. It codes for CASSQTRVTKETQYF.

This clonotype showed up just a few times. This sequence joins TRBV5-1 and TRBJ2-5; 10 bases line up with TRBD2. The CDR3 is made up of 14 amino acids. J gave up 1 base and V 6 bases, and 3 bases lay outside the gene matches. Germline V CDR1 and CDR2: SGHRS, YFSETQ. In nucleotides, the CDR3 is TGCGCCAGCACGACTAGCGGGTTCCAAGAGACCCAGTACTTC. As protein: CASTTSGFQETQYF.

The genes are TRBV7-6 and TRBJ2-4, with 7 bases identical to TRBD2. Germline CDR1 SGHVS, CDR2 FNYEAQ. The V and J ends lost 1 base and 6 bases, in that order; junction bases with no gene match: 3. This CDR3 comprises 14 residues. CDR3 in amino acids: CASSLGTSANIQYF. Here the CDR3 DNA reads TGTGCCAGCAGCTTAGGAACTAGCGCAAACATTCAGTACTTC. The full variable domain, completed using reference TRBV7-6 and TRBJ2-4, is GAGVSQSPRYKVTKRGQDVALRCDPISGHVSLYWYRQALGQGPEFLTYFNYEAQQDKSGLPNDRFSAERPEGSISTLTIQRTEQRDSAMYRCASSLGTSANIQYFGAGTRLSVL.

The chain is built from TRBV20-1 and TRBJ2-5; no clear D. Trimming cost V 1 base and J 5 bases, with 17 bases left between them. Germline CDR1 and CDR2: DFQATT and SNEGSKA (reference sequence). The CDR3 has 15 residues. CDR3 sequence (DNA): TGCAGTGCTAGAGGTCCCAGAGGTTGGCTTGAGACCCAGTACTTC. Protein product: CSARGPRGWLETQYF.

There are many counts of this clonotype. The chain has TRBV7-2 and TRBJ2-2, with 7 bases that match TRBD1. This CDR3 has 15 amino acids. V lost 6 bases and J lost 1; bases outside the gene matches: 5. Germline CDR1 reads SGHTA; CDR2 reads FQGNSA. The CDR3 spells CASRQGSGNTGELFF. The CDR3 DNA sequence: TGTGCCAGCAGACAGGGGTCGGGGAACACCGGGGAGCTGTTTTTT.

In its sample, this clonotype was seen a few times. The gene calls are TRBV10-3 and TRBJ2-2; D unresolved. The CDR3 extends over 14 amino acids. V was trimmed by 2 bases and J by 1 base, leaving 5 bases between them. Germline V lookup: CDR1 ENHRY, CDR2 SYGVKD. CDR3 sequence: CAISEQRNTGELFF. DNA for the CDR3: TGTGCCATCAGTGAGCAGCGGAACACCGGGGAGCTGTTTTTT.

The chain is built from TRBV6-5 and TRBJ2-1; no clear D. This CDR3 is 15 amino acids long. Trimming pared 2 bases from V and 5 bases from J, leaving 13 bases between. Germline CDR1 is MNHEY and CDR2 is SVGAGI. The CDR3 DNA reads as TGTGCCAGCAGTTACCAGAAGGCGGCGAACAATGAGCAGTTCTTC. As protein: CASSYQKAANNEQFF.

The V call is TRBV12-3 or TRBV12-4, the J call TRBJ2-1; 7 bases fit TRBD2. The CDR3 runs to 12 residues. V lost 6 bases, J lost 11 bases, and 7 bases stayed unmatched. The chain's CDR3 is CASRLASGKQFF. The CDR3 region has the DNA TGTGCCAGCAGACTGGCGAGCGGGAAGCAGTTCTTC.

This clonotype was picked up many times. The gene calls are TRBV5-6 and TRBJ2-6, with D unresolved. Germline V gives CDR1 SGHDT, CDR2 YYEEEE. The CDR3 sequence is 14 residues long. V was shortened by 2 bases and J by 3 bases, with 6 bases between the two germline ends. DNA for the CDR3: TGTGCCAGCAGCTTTATAGGTGGGGCCAACGTCCTGACTTTC. Protein product: CASSFIGGANVLTF.

This clonotype has more than one count but fewer than ten. The CDR3 DNA is TGTGCCAGCTCACCACTGGGCACCCCACGCTACGAGCAGTACTTC. It specifies CASSPLGTPRYEQYF. The chain has TRBV18 and TRBJ2-7; D uncertain. The CDR3 length is 15 residues. Trimming cost V 1 base and J 3 bases, with 13 bases left between them. CDR1 KGHSH and CDR2 LQKENI come from the germline V gene.

V and J are TRBV4-1 and TRBJ1-1; TRBD1 matches at 8 bases. The CDR3 runs 16 residues. Germline-derived CDR1 and CDR2 are MGHRA and YSYEKL. Germline trimming cut 4 bases from V and 5 bases from J; bases unmatched to any gene: 12. The CDR3 DNA follows: TGCGCCAGCAGCCGAACGCCCGTGGACAGGGTAACTGAAGCTTTCTTT. Encoded protein: CASSRTPVDRVTEAFF.